This T cell receptor (beta chain) was identified in a study of PD-L1 blockade in urothelial cancer. This sample's time point: peripheral blood 6 weeks after treatment start. Into every PCR, synthetic TCR analog templates were spiked. Data came from immunoSEQ multiplex PCR; TCRdb stores just in-frame clones and leaves some out. The sample includes around 40,000 clones, 75% to 90% of them seen just once. V was pared by 6 bases and J by 2 bases, with 4 bases of the junction left unmatched. This CDR3 is built from 15 residues. Germline loops: CDR1 SNHLY, CDR2 FYNNEI. Study conclusions and caveats: It was durable-benefit patients whose tumor-associated blood clones expanded more at 3 weeks.

In regard to this clone: Its antigen is undetermined.

The rearrangement joins TRBV2 to TRBJ1-3, with 10 bases that match TRBD1. The sequences come from PBMCs, collected around atezolizumab (anti-PD-L1) treatment. The source of this sequence is a man aged 55 to 69 with urothelial cancer. The CDR3 DNA is TGTGCCAGCAGACGGGACAGGGGTGCTGGAAACACCATATATTTT. This gives the protein CASRRDRGAGNTIYF.